The rows below give T cell receptor beta chains drawn from one sample of a study of blood T cells in healthy people across ages. TCRdb re-derived calls from the 5' RACE reads in MiXCR, one entry per CDR3 protein. The sample consists of around 600,000 distinct CDR3 sequences, 47% of them appearing once. The sequencing sample was made of blood. These receptors were taken from a man at least 80 years old in good health. Each CDR3 is given with its conserved first and last residue. The order of the fields is CDR3 protein, CDR3 DNA, V gene, J gene, CDR3 length, D gene, clone size. The D gene is left open where the match is weak. Some rows mark clone size as missing; the rest say once, few, many or name a class of expanded clone.

CDR3aa: CASSYEQGTRSPLHF; CDR3nt: TGTGCCAGCAGTTACGAACAGGGGACGAGGTCACCCCTCCACTTT; v_gene: TRBV6-5; j_gene: TRBJ1-6; len: 15; d_gene: TRBD1; abundance: many
CDR3aa: CASSQALASGAYEQYF; CDR3nt: TGCGCCAGCAGCCAAGCGTTAGCTAGCGGTGCCTACGAGCAGTACTTC; v_gene: TRBV4-1; j_gene: TRBJ2-7; len: 16; d_gene: TRBD2; abundance: NA
CDR3aa: CAISESMLGGTDTQYF; CDR3nt: TGTGCCATCAGTGAGTCAATGCTAGGAGGCACAGATACGCAGTATTTT; v_gene: TRBV10-3; j_gene: TRBJ2-3; len: 16; d_gene: NA; abundance: few
CDR3aa: CASSFGQRETQYF; CDR3nt: TGTGCCAGCAGCTTCGGACAGCGAGAGACCCAGTACTTC; v_gene: TRBV7-2; j_gene: TRBJ2-5; len: 13; d_gene: NA; abundance: few
CDR3aa: CASSLEGTGLFGSPLHF; CDR3nt: TGCGCCAGCAGCTTGGAAGGGACAGGGCTTTTTGGTTCACCCCTCCACTTT; v_gene: TRBV5-1; j_gene: TRBJ1-6; len: 17; d_gene: TRBD1; abundance: NA
CDR3aa: CASSSNDEDTEAFF; CDR3nt: TGCGCCAGCAGCTCAAACGACGAAGACACTGAAGCTTTCTTT; v_gene: TRBV5-1; j_gene: TRBJ1-1; len: 14; d_gene: NA; abundance: NA
CDR3aa: CASSYSVGGTEAFF; CDR3nt: TGTGCCAGCAGTTATTCTGTGGGAGGCACTGAAGCTTTCTTT; v_gene: TRBV6-6; j_gene: TRBJ1-1; len: 14; d_gene: NA; abundance: few
CDR3aa: CASRPLRVTGELFF; CDR3nt: TGTGCCAGCAGACCACTACGGGTCACCGGGGAGCTGTTTTTT; v_gene: TRBV28; j_gene: TRBJ2-2; len: 14; d_gene: NA; abundance: NA
CDR3aa: CASSPSILAGARADTQYF; CDR3nt: TGTGCCAGCAGCCCAAGCATTCTAGCGGGAGCTCGGGCAGATACGCAGTATTTT; v_gene: TRBV7-2; j_gene: TRBJ2-3; len: 18; d_gene: TRBD2; abundance: NA
CDR3aa: CASSEFRLAGGRTDTQYF; CDR3nt: TGTGCCAGCAGTGAATTCCGACTAGCGGGAGGGAGAACAGATACGCAGTATTTT; v_gene: TRBV25-1; j_gene: TRBJ2-3; len: 18; d_gene: TRBD2; abundance: few
CDR3aa: CASSKGQGGLEDEQFF; CDR3nt: TGTGCCAGCAGCAAAGGACAGGGGGGTTTGGAGGATGAGCAGTTCTTC; v_gene: TRBV7-6; j_gene: TRBJ2-1; len: 16; d_gene: TRBD1; abundance: NA
CDR3aa: CASSGMTDYGYTF; CDR3nt: TGCGCCAGCAGCGGAATGACGGACTATGGCTACACCTTC; v_gene: TRBV5-1; j_gene: TRBJ1-2; len: 13; d_gene: NA; abundance: NA
CDR3aa: CASTENGPGTEAFF; CDR3nt: TGTGCCAGCACTGAAAACGGTCCAGGGACTGAAGCTTTCTTT; v_gene: TRBV6-2/TRBV6-3; j_gene: TRBJ1-1; len: 14; d_gene: NA; abundance: NA
CDR3aa: CASSSGTSGGNEQFF; CDR3nt: TGTGCCAGCAGTTCCGGGACTAGCGGGGGGAATGAGCAGTTCTTC; v_gene: TRBV6-2/TRBV6-3; j_gene: TRBJ2-1; len: 15; d_gene: TRBD2; abundance: once
CDR3aa: CASSLSGTPHNEQFF; CDR3nt: TGTGCCAGCAGCTTGTCCGGGACCCCCCACAATGAGCAGTTCTTC; v_gene: TRBV7-2; j_gene: TRBJ2-1; len: 15; d_gene: NA; abundance: NA
CDR3aa: CASSMTGARDTQYF; CDR3nt: TGTGCCAGCAGCATGACAGGCGCGAGGGATACGCAGTATTTT; v_gene: TRBV11-2; j_gene: TRBJ2-3; len: 14; d_gene: NA; abundance: NA
CDR3aa: CASSPFYNTEAFF; CDR3nt: TGTGCCAGCAGCCCATTTTACAACACTGAAGCTTTCTTT; v_gene: TRBV7-3; j_gene: TRBJ1-1; len: 13; d_gene: NA; abundance: once
CDR3aa: CATSRDREQGNEQFF; CDR3nt: TGTGCCACCAGCAGAGACAGGGAACAGGGGAATGAGCAGTTCTTC; v_gene: TRBV15; j_gene: TRBJ2-1; len: 15; d_gene: TRBD1; abundance: many
CDR3aa: CASSLNAANQPQHF; CDR3nt: TGTGCCAGCAGTTTAAACGCCGCCAATCAGCCCCAGCATTTT; v_gene: TRBV12-3/TRBV12-4; j_gene: TRBJ1-5; len: 14; d_gene: NA; abundance: NA
CDR3aa: CASSWTYNEQFF; CDR3nt: TGTGCCAGCAGTTGGACGTACAATGAGCAGTTCTTC; v_gene: TRBV6-6; j_gene: TRBJ2-1; len: 12; d_gene: NA; abundance: NA
CDR3aa: CASSQETGLGETQYF; CDR3nt: TGCGCCAGCAGCCAAGAGACAGGGCTCGGCGAGACCCAGTACTTC; v_gene: TRBV4-3; j_gene: TRBJ2-5; len: 15; d_gene: TRBD1; abundance: NA
CDR3aa: CATSILGVGTSATDTQYF; CDR3nt: TGTGCCACCAGCATTCTGGGGGTCGGGACTAGCGCAACAGATACGCAGTATTTT; v_gene: TRBV15; j_gene: TRBJ2-3; len: 18; d_gene: TRBD2; abundance: NA
CDR3aa: CAISELATCEQYF; CDR3nt: TGTGCCATCAGTGAGTTGGCCACCTGCGAGCAGTACTTC; v_gene: TRBV10-3; j_gene: TRBJ2-7; len: 13; d_gene: NA; abundance: once
CDR3aa: CASSYSGLKETQYF; CDR3nt: TGTGCCAGCAGTTACAGCGGATTGAAAGAGACCCAGTACTTC; v_gene: TRBV6-2/TRBV6-3; j_gene: TRBJ2-5; len: 14; d_gene: NA; abundance: few